The 29 T cell receptor beta chains below come from one sample, sequenced in a study of T cell repertoires in cytomegalovirus infection. TCRdb reanalysed the reads using MiXCR and keeps one entry per CDR3 protein. This table has 250,000 to 300,000 distinct CDR3 sequences, over 20% appearing once. The sample comprised PBMCs. The receptors originated from a human donor in good health (CMV status not recorded). Some clones in this sample may be carry-over from other donors' samples.

This clonotype was picked up a small number of times. V and J are TRBV24-1 and TRBJ2-1; 9 bases agree with TRBD2. The CDR3 length is 17 residues. Losses at the gene ends were 0 bases for V and 2 bases for J; bases not matched to a gene: 4. Germline CDR1 and CDR2: KGHDR and SFDVKD. The DNA for the CDR3 is TGTGCCACCAGTGATTTGGGAGCGGGGGGCACCTACAATGAGCAGTTCTTC. Protein sequence: CATSDLGAGGTYNEQFF.

The CDR3 DNA sequence: TGTGCCTGGAGGGGCAGGGGTTTCACTAATGAAAAACTGTTTTTT. Protein sequence: CAWRGRGFTNEKLFF. The V call is TRBV30, the J call TRBJ1-4; possibly TRBD1 for D (6 bases). Germline CDR1 GTSNPN, CDR2 SVGIG (reference sequence). The CDR3 sequence is 15 residues long. Trimming removed 3 bases at V and 2 bases at J, with 13 bases between.

A few counts support this clonotype. The chain is built from TRBV28 and TRBJ2-6, with unresolved D. There are 15 residues in the CDR3. Germline assignment: CDR1 MDHEN and CDR2 SYDVKM. Trimming stripped 5 bases from V and 2 bases from J, with 10 bases between. The CDR3 DNA reads as TGTGCCAGCAGTAAACGGGCACCTGGGGCCAACGTCCTGACTTTC. This sequence encodes CASSKRAPGANVLTF.

Here the CDR3 DNA reads TGTGCCAGCAGCCAACCATGGACGGGGTTTTACACCTTC. Translation gives CASSQPWTGFYTF. The genes are TRBV3-1 and TRBJ1-2; D remains unclear. With 2 bases removed from V and 11 bases from J, the gap between germline ends came to 15 bases. The CDR3 is made up of 13 amino acids. Germline lookup yields CDR1 LGHDT and CDR2 YNNKEL (reference sequence).

V usage is TRBV4-1 and J usage is TRBJ2-3; either TRBD1 or TRBD2 may supply D (6 bases each). The CDR3 is 17 residues long. Germline CDR1 and CDR2: MGHRA and YSYEKL. V lost 1 base and J 3 bases, leaving 17 bases between the germline ends. The CDR3 DNA reads TGCGCCAGCAGCCAAGGAATCGAGCCGGGGGCTACAGATACGCAGTATTTT. This gives the protein CASSQGIEPGATDTQYF.

V usage is TRBV28 and J usage is TRBJ1-1, with D unresolved. Germline CDR1 and CDR2: MDHEN and SYDVKM. The CDR3 length is 16 residues. The V gene lost 5 bases and the J gene lost 0 bases, with 16 bases spanning the gap. The CDR3 bases are TGTGCCAGCAGTCCTGATCGACCGAGCCTGAACACTGAAGCTTTCTTT. Translating gives CASSPDRPSLNTEAFF.

This clonotype was observed at least ten times. V usage is TRBV7-2 and J usage is TRBJ2-7, with D possibly being TRBD1 (5 bases). CDR3 length: 14 residues. CDR1 is SGHTA and CDR2 is FQGNSA in the germline V gene. Between the trimmed V and J ends, which lost 5 bases and 7 bases, there was a span of 18 bases. CDR3 sequence: CASSAGHANGEQYF. DNA of the CDR3: TGTGCCAGCAGCGCAGGGCACGCCAATGGGGAGCAGTACTTC.

This clonotype came up many times. The rearrangement joins TRBV7-2 to TRBJ1-2, with 9 bases aligning to TRBD1. The CDR3 extends over 16 amino acids. The V segment lost 1 base and the J segment 1 base; nucleotides outside the gene matches: 4. Germline lookup yields CDR1 SGHTA and CDR2 FQGNSA. CDR3 coding DNA: TGTGCCAGCAGCTTAGGCGGACAGGGGAATAACTATGGCTACACCTTC. It encodes CASSLGGQGNNYGYTF.

The chain links TRBV19 to TRBJ1-1; tentatively, D is TRBD1 (5 bases). From germline, CDR1 is LNHDA and CDR2 SQIVND (reference sequence). The CDR3 spans 16 residues. The V end was cut by 2 bases, the J end by 6 bases, with 19 bases between. CDR3: CASSIWEGLISSEAFF. The CDR3 DNA reads TGTGCCAGTAGTATATGGGAGGGGCTAATCTCTTCTGAAGCTTTCTTT. Combining the CDR3 with reference TRBV19 and TRBJ1-1 gives the whole variable domain DGGITQSPKYLFRKEGQNVTLSCEQNLNHDAMYWYRQDPGQGLRLIYYSQIVNDFQKGDIAEGYSVSREKKESFPLTVTSAQKNPTAFYLCASSIWEGLISSEAFFGQGTRLTVV.

This clonotype has at least ten counts. This rearrangement joins TRBV7-2 to TRBJ1-3; unclear D gene. Between the trimmed V and J ends, which lost 5 bases and 0 bases, there was a span of 11 bases. Germline V gene data show CDR1 as SGHTA and CDR2 as FQGNSA. The CDR3 covers 15 residues. The CDR3, as DNA: TGTGCCAGCAGCGACTTAGAGGACTCTGGAAACACCATATATTTT. Translation gives CASSDLEDSGNTIYF. The full variable domain, completed using reference TRBV7-2 and TRBJ1-3, is GAGVSQSPSNKVTEKGKDVELRCDPISGHTALYWYRQSLGQGLEFLIYFQGNSAPDKSGLPSDRFSAERTGGSVSTLTIQRTQQEDSAVYLCASSDLEDSGNTIYFGEGSWLTVV.

As to this clonotype: A much larger clone is a single base away; this may be a read error. The gene calls are TRBV7-9 and TRBJ2-5; D is uncertain. Germline V gene data show CDR1 as SEHNR and CDR2 as FQNEAQ (reference sequence). Trimming removed 5 bases from V and 3 bases from J, with 7 bases in between. CDR3 length: 12 residues. CDR3 nucleotides: TGTGCCAGCAGCCGGACGGAAGAGACCCAGTACTTC. Residues: CASSRTEETQYF.

This clonotype was counted a few times. The rearrangement uses TRBV11-2 and TRBJ2-7, with no clear D. V was shortened by 5 bases and J by 0 bases, with 11 bases between the two germline ends. There are 14 residues in the CDR3. Germline-derived CDR1 and CDR2 are SGHAT and FQNNGV. The CDR3 DNA reads as TGTGCCAGCAGCCAGTCAAGTTTCTCCTACGAGCAGTACTTC. Amino acids: CASSQSSFSYEQYF.

This clonotype was counted a few times. One junction end does not reproduce the germline sequence, and a read error may be involved. The chain carries TRBV20-1 and TRBJ1-5; TRBD1 might be the D (5 bases). The germline V gene has CDR1 DFQATT and CDR2 SNEGSKA (reference sequence). The CDR3 has 15 amino acids. The CDR3 sequence: CSAKWAGSGNPPQHF. The CDR3 DNA follows: TGCAGTGCCAAGTGGGCAGGGAGCGGCAATCCGCCCCAGCATTTT.

This clonotype was counted ten times or more. The CDR3 DNA sequence: TGTGCCAGCAGCCTACTCAATCACGAGCAGTACTTC. Translating gives CASSLLNHEQYF. The chain joins TRBV7-2 to TRBJ2-7; D gene ambiguous. The germline gives CDR1 SGHTA, CDR2 FQGNSA. This CDR3 has 12 residues. V lost 5 bases, J lost 5 bases, and 10 bases lay in between.

This chain connects TRBV7-4 to TRBJ1-5; D is uncertain. The J call may be wrong; the DNA end is better matched by TRBJ2-3. The CDR3 consists of 14 residues. Germline V CDR1 and CDR2: SGHVT, SQSDAQ. CDR3 protein: CASSLAGPVQHQYF. The CDR3 DNA sequence: TGTGCCAGCAGCTTAGCAGGGCCAGTTCAGCACCAGTATTTT.

V is TRBV6-2 or TRBV6-3 and J is TRBJ2-1; 10 bases agree with TRBD2. The CDR3 runs 15 residues. The ends lost 0 bases at V and 9 bases at J; junction bases unmatched: 5. From germline, CDR1 is MNHEY and CDR2 SVGEGT. The CDR3 region has the DNA TGTGCCAGCAGTTACTCGAGGAGCGGGAGGGGTGAGCAGTTCTTC. Its translation: CASSYSRSGRGEQFF.

The chain recombines TRBV2 with TRBJ1-5; maybe TRBD1 (6 bases). V was shortened by 3 bases and J by 4 bases, with 19 bases between the two germline ends. Germline values: CDR1 SNHLY, CDR2 FYNNEI. The CDR3 sequence is 17 residues long. CDR3 region: CASSDSGTPNRNQPQHF. CDR3 bases: TGTGCCAGCAGTGACTCGGGGACACCCAATAGAAATCAGCCCCAGCATTTT.

This clonotype appeared a few times. The rearrangement joins TRBV7-9 to TRBJ2-5; 7 bases agree with TRBD1. The CDR3 runs 14 residues. Trimming took 5 bases from V and 2 from J; bases not matched to a gene: 5. The germline gives CDR1 SEHNR, CDR2 FQNEAQ (reference sequence). The CDR3 loop reads CASSALGQQETQYF. The CDR3 DNA follows: TGTGCCAGCAGCGCTTTGGGACAGCAAGAGACCCAGTACTTC.

The V gene is TRBV20-1, the J gene TRBJ2-1; 7 nucleotides agree with TRBD1. The CDR3 consists of 16 residues. The ends lost 3 bases at V and 7 bases at J; junction bases unmatched: 15. Looked up from germline, CDR1 is DFQATT and CDR2 is SNEGSKA (reference sequence). The CDR3: CSARAEQGLRKNEQFF. CDR3 bases: TGCAGTGCTAGGGCTGAACAGGGGCTGAGGAAAAATGAGCAGTTCTTC.

V usage is TRBV11-2 and J usage is TRBJ2-1; 8 positions agree with TRBD1. CDR3 length: 15 amino acids. The ends lost 5 bases at V and 4 bases at J; junction bases unmatched: 7. Looked up from germline, CDR1 is SGHAT and CDR2 is FQNNGV. CDR3 nucleotide sequence: TGTGCCAGCAGCCACTACAGGGGGTTATACAATGAGCAGTTCTTC. Amino acids: CASSHYRGLYNEQFF.

V usage is TRBV5-6 and J usage is TRBJ2-4; D might be TRBD1 (6 bases). With 4 bases removed from V and 8 bases from J, the gap between germline ends came to 19 bases. The CDR3 spans 15 residues. Germline CDR1 is SGHDT and CDR2 is YYEEEE. Here the CDR3 DNA reads TGTGCCAGCAGCCGAAACAGGGTGGCAGGGGACATTCAGTACTTC. It is translated as CASSRNRVAGDIQYF. The full variable domain, completed using reference TRBV5-6 and TRBJ2-4, is DAGVTQSPTHLIKTRGQQVTLRCSPKSGHDTVSWYQQALGQGPQFIFQYYEEEERQRGNFPDRFSGHQFPNYSSELNVNALLLGDSALYLCASSRNRVAGDIQYFGAGTRLSVL.

This clonotype occurred a few times. The V gene is TRBV19, the J gene TRBJ2-2; D may be TRBD2 (7 bases). This CDR3 has 15 amino acids. V shed 5 bases and J shed 4 bases, with 14 bases lying between them. CDR1 and CDR2 from the germline V gene are LNHDA and SQIVND (reference sequence). CDR3 region: CASSPRGPGTGELFF. In nucleotides, the CDR3 is TGTGCCAGTAGTCCGCGGGGGCCGGGCACCGGGGAGCTGTTTTTT.

In its sample, this clonotype was seen a few times. This rearrangement joins TRBV20-1 to TRBJ1-5; TRBD1 matches 10 bases. In germline, CDR1 is DFQATT, CDR2 SNEGSKA (reference sequence). The J segment lost 10 bases and the V segment lost 6 bases, leaving 9 bases of the junction unmatched. The CDR3 has 13 residues. The CDR3 nucleotides read TGCAGTGCGCAGGACAGGGGGTCCTTCCCCCAGCATTTT. Its translation is CSAQDRGSFPQHF.

This clonotype was picked up many times. The rearrangement links TRBV5-4 to TRBJ2-1; the D is unclear. Germline assignment: CDR1 SGHNT and CDR2 YYREEE (reference sequence). This CDR3 is built from 13 residues. V shed 4 bases and J shed 10 bases, with 15 bases lying between them. The CDR3 spells CASSRDQVGEQFF. The CDR3 nucleotides are TGTGCCAGCAGCCGAGATCAGGTGGGAGAGCAGTTCTTC.

This clonotype was seen at least ten times. The chain has TRBV7-2 and TRBJ2-1; D call uncertain. Trimming removed 1 base from V and 0 bases from J, with 7 bases in between. CDR1 SGHTA and CDR2 FQGNSA come from the germline V gene. This CDR3 spans 15 amino acids. CDR3 in DNA: TGTGCCAGCAGCTTAGTTGCGGTCTCCTACAATGAGCAGTTCTTC. Encoded protein: CASSLVAVSYNEQFF.

This clonotype was observed at least ten times. This chain connects TRBV7-2 to TRBJ2-5, with D possibly TRBD2 on 5 matching bases. The germline CDR1 and CDR2 sequences are SGHTA and FQGNSA. Trimming took 3 bases from V and 2 from J, leaving 19 bases between them. The CDR3 sequence is 17 residues long. CDR3 sequence: CASSFGGRKGGQETQYF. The CDR3 coding sequence is TGTGCCAGCAGCTTTGGTGGGCGGAAAGGAGGACAAGAGACCCAGTACTTC.

This clonotype was counted between two and nine times. V gene TRBV6-1 combines with J gene TRBJ1-5, with D possibly TRBD1 on 6 matching bases. V was shortened by 3 bases and J by 1 base, with 13 bases between the two germline ends. The CDR3 spans 16 residues. The V gene's germline CDR1 is MNHNS and CDR2 SASEGT. The CDR3 loop is CASSELGQGSNQPQHF. The DNA of the CDR3 is TGTGCCAGCAGTGAGCTAGGGCAGGGGAGCAATCAGCCCCAGCATTTT.

This clonotype has at least ten counts. This rearrangement joins TRBV7-2 to TRBJ2-1; D unclear. Trimming stripped 3 bases from V and 10 bases from J, with 10 bases between. CDR1 and CDR2 from the germline V gene are SGHTA and FQGNSA. The CDR3 is 12 residues long. This CDR3 reads CASSFAYEEQFF. DNA for the CDR3: TGTGCCAGCAGCTTCGCCTACGAAGAGCAGTTCTTC. Drawing the rest from reference TRBV7-2 and TRBJ2-1, the complete variable domain is GAGVSQSPSNKVTEKGKDVELRCDPISGHTALYWYRQSLGQGLEFLIYFQGNSAPDKSGLPSDRFSAERTGGSVSTLTIQRTQQEDSAVYLCASSFAYEEQFFGPGTRLTVL.

This chain links TRBV7-2 with TRBJ1-1, with TRBD1 identical over 7 bases. J gave up 4 bases and V 8 bases, and 10 bases lay outside the gene matches. The CDR3 covers 14 residues. The V gene's germline CDR1 is SGHTA and CDR2 FQGNSA. In DNA, the CDR3 is TGTGCCAGCCACTCCCGACAGGGAAGCACTGAAGCTTTCTTT. It encodes CASHSRQGSTEAFF.